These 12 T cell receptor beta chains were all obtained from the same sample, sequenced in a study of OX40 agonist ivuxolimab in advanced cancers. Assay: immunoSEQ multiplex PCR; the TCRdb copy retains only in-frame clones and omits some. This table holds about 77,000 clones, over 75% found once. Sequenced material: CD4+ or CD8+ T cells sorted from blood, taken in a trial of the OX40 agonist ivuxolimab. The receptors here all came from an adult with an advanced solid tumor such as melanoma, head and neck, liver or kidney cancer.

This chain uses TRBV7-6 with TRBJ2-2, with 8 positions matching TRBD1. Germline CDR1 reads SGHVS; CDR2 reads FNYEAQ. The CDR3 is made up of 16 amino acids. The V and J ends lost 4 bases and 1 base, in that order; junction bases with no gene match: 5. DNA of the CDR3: TGTGCCAGCAGCTATCTCGGGACAGGGAACACCGGGGAGCTGTTTTTT. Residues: CASSYLGTGNTGELFF.

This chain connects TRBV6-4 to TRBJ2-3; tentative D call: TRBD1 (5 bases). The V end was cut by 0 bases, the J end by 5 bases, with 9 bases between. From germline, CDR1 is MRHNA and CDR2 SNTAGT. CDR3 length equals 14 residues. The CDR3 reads CASSDSGRLDTQYF. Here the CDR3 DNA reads TGTGCCAGCAGTGACTCGGGGCGGCTAGATACGCAGTATTTT.

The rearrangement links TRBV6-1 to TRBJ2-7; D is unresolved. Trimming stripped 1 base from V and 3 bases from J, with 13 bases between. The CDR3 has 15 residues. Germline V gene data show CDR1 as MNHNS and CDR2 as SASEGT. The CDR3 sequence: CASSEDSRSIYEQYF. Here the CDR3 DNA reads TGTGCCAGCAGTGAAGACAGCAGGTCAATCTACGAGCAGTACTTC.

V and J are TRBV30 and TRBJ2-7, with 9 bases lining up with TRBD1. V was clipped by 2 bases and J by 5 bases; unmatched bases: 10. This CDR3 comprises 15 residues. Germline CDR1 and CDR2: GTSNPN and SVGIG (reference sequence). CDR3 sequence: CAWSPKGGQGHEQYF. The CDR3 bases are TGTGCCTGGAGTCCCAAGGGGGGACAGGGACACGAGCAGTACTTC.

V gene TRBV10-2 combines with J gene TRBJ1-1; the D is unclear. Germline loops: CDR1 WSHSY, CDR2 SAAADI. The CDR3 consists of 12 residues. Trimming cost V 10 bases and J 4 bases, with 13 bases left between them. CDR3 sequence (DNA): TGCGCCACCTCACGGGTAGGCACTGAAGCTTTCTTT. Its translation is CATSRVGTEAFF.

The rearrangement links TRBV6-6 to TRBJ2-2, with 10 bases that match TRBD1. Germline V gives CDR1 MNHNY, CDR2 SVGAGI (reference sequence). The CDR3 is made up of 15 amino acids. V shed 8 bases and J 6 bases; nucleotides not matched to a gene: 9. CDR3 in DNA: TGTGCCAGCGGCCGGGACAGGGGTTCCCCCGGGGAGCTGTTTTTT. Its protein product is CASGRDRGSPGELFF.

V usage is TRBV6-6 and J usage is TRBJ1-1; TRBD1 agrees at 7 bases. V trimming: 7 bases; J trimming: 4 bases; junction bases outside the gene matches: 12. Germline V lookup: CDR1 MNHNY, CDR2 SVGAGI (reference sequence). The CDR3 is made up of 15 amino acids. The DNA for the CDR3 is TGTGCCAGCACCCCGAGGAGGGGGCAAGGCACTGAAGCTTTCTTT. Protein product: CASTPRRGQGTEAFF.

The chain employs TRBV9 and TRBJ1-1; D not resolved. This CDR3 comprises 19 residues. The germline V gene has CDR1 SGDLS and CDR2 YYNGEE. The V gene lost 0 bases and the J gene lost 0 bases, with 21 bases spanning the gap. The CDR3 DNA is TGTGCCAGCAGCGTAGGTCTCACGCAAACCTCCACATTGAACACTGAAGCTTTCTTT. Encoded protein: CASSVGLTQTSTLNTEAFF. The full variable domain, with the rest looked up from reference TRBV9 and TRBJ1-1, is DSGVTQTPKHLITATGQRVTLRCSPRSGDLSVYWYQQSLDQGLQFLIQYYNGEERAKGNILERFSAQQFPDLHSELNLSSLELGDSALYFCASSVGLTQTSTLNTEAFFGQGTRLTVV.

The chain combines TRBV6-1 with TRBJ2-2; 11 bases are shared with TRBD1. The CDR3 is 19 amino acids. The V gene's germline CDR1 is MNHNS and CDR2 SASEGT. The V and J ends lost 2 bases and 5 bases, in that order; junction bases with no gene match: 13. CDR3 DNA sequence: TGTGCCAGCAGTGAACAGTTTCTCGGACAGGGGGCGCAGACCGGGGAGCTGTTTTTT. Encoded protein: CASSEQFLGQGAQTGELFF.

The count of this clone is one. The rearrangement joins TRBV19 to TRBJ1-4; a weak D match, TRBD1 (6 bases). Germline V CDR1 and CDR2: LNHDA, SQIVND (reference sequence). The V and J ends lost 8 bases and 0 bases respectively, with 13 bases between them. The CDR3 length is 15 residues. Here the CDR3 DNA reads TGTGCCAGTTCCCGGGACACCTCAACTAATGAAAAACTGTTTTTT. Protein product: CASSRDTSTNEKLFF.

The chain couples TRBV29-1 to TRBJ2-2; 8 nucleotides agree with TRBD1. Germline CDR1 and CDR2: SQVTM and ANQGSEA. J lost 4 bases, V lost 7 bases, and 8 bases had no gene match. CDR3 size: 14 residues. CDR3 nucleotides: TGCAGCGCCACTGGACAGGGCCCCACCGGGGAGCTGTTTTTT. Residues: CSATGQGPTGELFF.

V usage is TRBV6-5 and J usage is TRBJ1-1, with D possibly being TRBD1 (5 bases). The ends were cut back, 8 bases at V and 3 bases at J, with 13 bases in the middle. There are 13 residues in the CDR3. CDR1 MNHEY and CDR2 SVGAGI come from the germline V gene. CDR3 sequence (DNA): TGTGCCAGCCATTACAGGAGGGACACTGAAGCTTTCTTT. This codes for CASHYRRDTEAFF.